This T cell receptor (beta chain) was captured in a study of cytomegalovirus exposure and HLA in healthy donors. TCRdb's table, derived via immunoSEQ multiplex PCR, lists solely in-frame clones and lacks some. The sample lists about 65,000 clones; about 92% were seen once. V gave up 1 base and J gave up 4 bases; unmatched junction bases: 4. The CDR3 totals 15 residues. Germline loops: CDR1 LGHNA, CDR2 YSLEER. This chain links TRBV4-3 with TRBJ1-1, with TRBD1 matching 9 bases. The TCR originated in a woman aged 18-29 years in good health and CMV-seronegative. The specimen was PBMCs. DNA of the CDR3: TGCGCCAGCAGCCAAGGGACAGGGGTGGGCACTGAAGCTTTCTTT. Encoded protein: CASSQGTGVGTEAFF.